Presented here are 10 T cell receptor beta chains from one specimen sequenced in a study of blood T cell repertoires in COVID-19. Clones were sequenced by immunoSEQ multiplex PCR, and TCRdb holds only the in-frame ones, with some missing. The top ten clones hold less than 11% of a sample with more than 250,000 clones, around 84% of them seen once. The sample comprised PBMCs or T cells enriched from blood (not recorded which). The source is a woman younger than 35 who had recovered from COVID-19.

V is TRBV28 and J is TRBJ1-2; 10 bases fit TRBD1. Germline V CDR1 and CDR2: MDHEN, SYDVKM. The CDR3 is 14 residues long. The junction had 6 bases not matched to a gene; V was cut back by 4 bases and J by 7 bases. The CDR3 DNA is TGTGCCAGCAGTTCCCCCGGACAGGGGGGTGGCTACACCTTC. This encodes CASSSPGQGGGYTF.

The J gene is TRBJ2-5, the V gene TRBV3-1 (or the pseudogene TRBV3-2), with TRBD2 identical over 9 bases. This CDR3 spans 20 amino acids. Germline V gives CDR1 LGHDT, CDR2 YNNKEL (reference sequence). V lost 1 base, J lost 2 bases, and 17 bases stayed unmatched. The CDR3 DNA follows: TGTGCCAGCAGCCAAGCTGGGACTAGCTTCTCCGGGAACGCTCAAGAGACCCAGTACTTC. As protein: CASSQAGTSFSGNAQETQYF.

The chain has TRBV19 and TRBJ1-1; a possible D gene is TRBD1 (6 bases). The ends were cut back, 5 bases at V and 1 base at J, with 20 bases in the middle. The germline CDR1 and CDR2 sequences are LNHDA and SQIVND (reference sequence). The length of the CDR3 is 17 residues. The CDR3 DNA reads TGTGCCAGTAGTGGAGCCCGGGACATGGGTTCGAACACTGAAGCTTTCTTT. As protein: CASSGARDMGSNTEAFF.

The rearrangement links TRBV11-2 to TRBJ1-2; D may be TRBD1 (5 bases). Germline CDR1 reads SGHAT; CDR2 reads FQNNGV. Trimming shortened V by 1 base and J by 4 bases, and 7 bases separated the two germline ends. The CDR3 is 13 residues long. The CDR3 is CASSLAGIYGYTF. In DNA form, the CDR3 reads TGTGCCAGCAGCTTAGCAGGGATCTATGGCTACACCTTC.

This clone showed up just once. The chain uses TRBV27 and TRBJ2-6; D is unresolved. The CDR3 sequence is 13 residues long. Germline V CDR1 and CDR2: MNHEY, SMNVEV (reference sequence). V was shortened by 6 bases and J by 1 base, with 4 bases between the two germline ends. This CDR3 is CASSRSGANVLTF. CDR3 sequence (DNA): TGTGCCAGCAGCAGGTCTGGGGCCAACGTCCTGACTTTC.

The rearrangement uses TRBV10-3 and TRBJ1-5; D gene uncertain. Germline CDR1 reads ENHRY; CDR2 reads SYGVKD. V lost 0 bases and J lost 7, with 10 bases in between. The CDR3 is 14 residues long. The CDR3 spells CAISESFGQQPQHF. Written as DNA, the CDR3 is TGTGCCATCAGTGAGTCGTTTGGGCAACAGCCCCAGCATTTT.

This chain uses TRBV2 with TRBJ1-1; 8 bases agree with TRBD1. The V segment lost 5 bases and the J segment 3 bases; nucleotides outside the gene matches: 5. Per germline, CDR1 SNHLY and CDR2 FYNNEI. This CDR3 is 14 amino acids long. CDR3 region: CASSYRGSDTEAFF. CDR3 nucleotide sequence: TGTGCCAGCAGTTACAGGGGGAGCGACACTGAAGCTTTCTTT.

The chain uses TRBV3-1 (or the pseudogene TRBV3-2) and TRBJ2-7; 11 bases agree with TRBD2. The V segment lost 4 bases and the J segment 3 bases; nucleotides outside the gene matches: 5. The CDR3 is 15 amino acids. CDR1 LGHDT and CDR2 YNNKEL come from the germline V gene (reference sequence). The CDR3 region is CASSLGLAAIYEQYF. The DNA for the CDR3 is TGTGCCAGCAGCCTGGGACTAGCGGCGATCTACGAGCAGTACTTC.

This clone was recorded only once. The V and J genes are TRBV9 and TRBJ2-1; 8 bases match TRBD1. V was clipped by 1 base and J by 6 bases; unmatched bases: 6. The CDR3 length is 15 residues. Per germline, CDR1 SGDLS and CDR2 YYNGEE. CDR3 in amino acids: CASSVSGGAFNEQFF. CDR3 DNA: TGTGCCAGCAGCGTATCAGGGGGCGCTTTCAATGAGCAGTTCTTC.

The J gene is TRBJ1-6, the V gene TRBV30; D is possibly TRBD1 (6 bases). Per the germline V gene, CDR1 is GTSNPN and CDR2 is SVGIG (reference sequence). The CDR3 contains 15 residues. V was cut by 3 bases and J by 2 bases, with 11 bases left in between. In DNA, the CDR3 is TGTGCCTGGAGCCAAGGGGGTACCTATAATTCACCCCTCCACTTT. Its protein is CAWSQGGTYNSPLHF.